These T cell receptor beta chains were read from a single sample in a study of shared T cell receptors in the human thymus. Clones were sequenced by immunoSEQ multiplex PCR, and TCRdb holds only the in-frame ones, with some missing. The profile covers hundreds of thousands of clones, with approximately 87% appearing a single time and around 0.01% taken by the ten largest. These data were likewise used in another study, on human thymus T cells.

Sequencing input: thymocytes. All receptors come from a boy in the first two years of life with a congenital heart defect. The CDR3 runs from the conserved cysteine through the conserved F or W. A D gene is named only where the DNA matches it firmly. Clone size is not always given. Where it is, it says once, few, many or a class for expanded clones.

j_call	v_call	d_call	clone_size	cdr3_nt	cdr3_aa
TRBJ2-7	TRBV6-1	.	.	TGTGCCAGCAGTGGGGGGGGCTTCAGCTCCTACGAGCAGTACTTC	CASSGGGFSSYEQYF
TRBJ2-7	TRBV27	.	.	TGTGCCAGCAGTTTAGCGGGACAGCCCTACGAGCAGTACTTC	CASSLAGQPYEQYF
TRBJ2-7	TRBV10-2	TRBD2	.	TGCGCCAGCAGTGAGTCGTCTAGCGGGATATACGAGCAGTACTTC	CASSESSSGIYEQYF
TRBJ2-1	TRBV6-5	.	.	TGTGCCAGCAGACGGACTTCCCTCCCCTACAATGAGCAGTTCTTC	CASRRTSLPYNEQFF
TRBJ2-2	TRBV5-4	.	.	TGTGCCAGCAGCTTCCGAACTGGCACCGGGGAGCTGTTTTTT	CASSFRTGTGELFF
TRBJ2-7	TRBV7-2	TRBD2	once	TGTGCCAGCAGCTTAGGACTAGCGGGGAACTACGAGCAGTACTTC	CASSLGLAGNYEQYF
TRBJ2-7	TRBV28	TRBD1	.	TGTGCCAGCAGTTTATGCATCGACTACAGGGGGTCTTTTTCCTACGAGCAGTACTTC	CASSLCIDYRGSFSYEQYF
TRBJ2-1	TRBV11-1	.	.	TGTGCCAGCAGCCTAAACTTCCCAAGGGAGGAAGGGTCCTACAATGAGCAGTTCTTC	CASSLNFPREEGSYNEQFF
TRBJ1-2	TRBV4-2	.	.	TGTGCCAGCAGCCAAGAGGGCAGATCCGTTGATGGCTACACCTTC	CASSQEGRSVDGYTF
TRBJ2-7	TRBV27	TRBD2	.	TGTGCCAGCTCCCTCGGGAGGACCTACGAGCAGTACTTC	CASSLGRTYEQYF
TRBJ1-3	TRBV28	TRBD1	.	TGTGCCAGCAGTCCTCCAGGGGGCTCTGGAAACACCATATATTTT	CASSPPGGSGNTIYF
TRBJ1-2	TRBV12-5	TRBD1	.	TGTGCTAGTGGTCACCAGACAGGGGGCGACTATGGCTACACCTTC	CASGHQTGGDYGYTF
TRBJ2-7	TRBV21-1	.	.	TGTGCCAGCAGCAAGGGGGCTCTCGAGCAGTACTTC	CASSKGALEQYF
TRBJ1-4	TRBV6-7	TRBD1	.	TGTGCCAGCAGTAAAGTCTCAGGGGGCGTAAGAAGGGAAAAACTGTTTTTT	CASSKVSGGVRREKLFF
TRBJ2-7	TRBV15	TRBD1	.	TGTGCCACCAGCCTCCGGGGACAGGGGAGTTTTAGGGGTTACGAGCAGTACTTC	CATSLRGQGSFRGYEQYF
TRBJ2-7	TRBV6-5	TRBD2	.	TGTGCCAGCAGACCCCCACCCGGGACTAGCTACGAGCAGTACTTC	CASRPPPGTSYEQYF
TRBJ2-7	TRBV30	.	.	TGTGCCTGGAGTTATCTAGACAGGACCGCTGGGTACGAGCAGTACTTC	CAWSYLDRTAGYEQYF
TRBJ1-5	TRBV4-3	.	.	TGCGCCAGCAGCCAAGAAAGTTTTTCGGGGCCCCAGCATTTT	CASSQESFSGPQHF
TRBJ2-7	TRBV11-2	.	.	TGTGCCAGCAGCTTAGAACAGAGGGCCGAGCAGTACTTC	CASSLEQRAEQYF
TRBJ2-2	TRBV4-3	TRBD2	.	TGCGCCAGCAGCCAAGCCCCTAGCGGGGCCCCGAACACCGGGGAGCTGTTTTTT	CASSQAPSGAPNTGELFF
TRBJ1-3	TRBV5-6	.	.	TGTGCCAGCAGCTTGGGAACAGGTCCTGGAAACACCATATATTTT	CASSLGTGPGNTIYF
TRBJ2-2	TRBV7-2	.	few	TGTGCCAGCAGCTTAGCCAGCTACCCCCTAAGGCGGGGCTTCACCGGGGAGCTGTTTTTT	CASSLASYPLRRGFTGELFF
TRBJ2-7	TRBV4-1	TRBD1	.	TGCGCCAGCAGCCACCACCCAGCCCCCGGGACAGGGAGGTACGAGCAGTACTTC	CASSHHPAPGTGRYEQYF
TRBJ2-1	TRBV5-6	TRBD1	.	TGTGCCAGCAGCAAAGACAGGGGGGAGCAGTTCTTC	CASSKDRGEQFF
TRBJ2-3	TRBV2	TRBD2	.	TGTGCCAGCAGTGAAGCCTTGACTAGCGGGAGGGGAGATACGCAGTATTTT	CASSEALTSGRGDTQYF
TRBJ2-1	TRBV6-1	TRBD2	.	TGTGCCAGCCGAGGACTAGCGGTTAGAGAGCAGTTCTTC	CASRGLAVREQFF
TRBJ2-1	TRBV9	.	.	TGTGCCAGCAGCGTAGGTCATCGGCTGCGGGAATACAATGAGCAGTTCTTC	CASSVGHRLREYNEQFF
TRBJ2-2	TRBV5-4	.	once	TGTGCCAGCAGCTTACGCCAGGACACCGGGGAGCTGTTTTTT	CASSLRQDTGELFF
TRBJ2-7	TRBV21-1	.	.	TGTGCCAGCAGCAAAGTGCGGGAAGTAATCCACGAGCAGTACTTC	CASSKVREVIHEQYF
TRBJ2-3	TRBV19	.	.	TGTGCCAGTAGTATAGATGGCAGGGCCACAGATACGCAGTATTTT	CASSIDGRATDTQYF
TRBJ2-7	TRBV29-1	.	once	TGCAGCGTTGAAAAGACTCTGCGTCACGAGCAGTACTTC	CSVEKTLRHEQYF
TRBJ2-3	TRBV6-5	.	.	TGTGCCAGCACCCCTAGTCGGAATGGCACAGATACGCAGTATTTT	CASTPSRNGTDTQYF
TRBJ2-5	TRBV5-4	TRBD1	.	TGTGCCAGCAGCCAACCGGACAGGGGGCTGCCGGGGGACCAGTACTTC	CASSQPDRGLPGDQYF
TRBJ2-5	TRBV14	TRBD1	.	TGTGCCAGCAGCCAAACACGGCCGGGACAGCAAGAGACCCAGTACTTC	CASSQTRPGQQETQYF
TRBJ1-5	TRBV15	.	.	TGTGCCACCAGCAGAGGAAGGGGGAATCAGCCCCAGCATTTT	CATSRGRGNQPQHF
TRBJ1-4	TRBV6-1	TRBD1	.	TGTGCCAGCAGAGTTAGGGGGCAAGGTTATGAAAAACTGTTTTTT	CASRVRGQGYEKLFF
TRBJ2-4	TRBV11-2	TRBD1	.	TGTGCCAGCAGCTTAGGCCCGACAGGGCCTGCCAAAAACATTCAGTACTTC	CASSLGPTGPAKNIQYF
TRBJ2-1	TRBV15	.	.	TGTGCCACCAGCAGAGGAGGTAAGAAGACCTACAATGAGCAGTTCTTC	CATSRGGKKTYNEQFF
TRBJ2-3	TRBV28	TRBD1	.	TGTGCCAGCACCCAACCAGGGGGAGAAGATACGCAGTATTTT	CASTQPGGEDTQYF
TRBJ2-1	TRBV6-6	.	.	TGTGCCAGCAGCCATCAGCGGGTCTCCTACAATGAGCAGTTCTTC	CASSHQRVSYNEQFF
TRBJ2-5	TRBV7-3	.	.	TGTGCCAGCAGTCCCGCGGGGAGCAGGGAGACCCAGTACTTC	CASSPAGSRETQYF
TRBJ2-7	TRBV7-9	TRBD2	.	TGTGCCAGCAGCTCGCGGACTAGCGGGGCCTCCTACGAGCAGTACTTC	CASSSRTSGASYEQYF
TRBJ2-1	TRBV10-3	.	.	TGTGCCATCAAGTTGGACTTACACTCCTACAATGAGCAGTTCTTC	CAIKLDLHSYNEQFF
TRBJ2-7	TRBV2	TRBD2	.	TGTGCCAGCACCGGGACTAGCGGGAGCTCCTACGAGCAGTACTTC	CASTGTSGSSYEQYF
TRBJ2-3	TRBV11-2	.	.	TGTGCCAGCAGCTTAGGCGCAGGAACAGATACGCAGTATTTT	CASSLGAGTDTQYF
TRBJ2-1	TRBV19	TRBD2	.	TGTGCCAGTAGTCTCTCCCCCGGGACTAGCGGGAATAAGGATGAGCAGTTCTTC	CASSLSPGTSGNKDEQFF
TRBJ2-7	TRBV4-2	TRBD2	once	TGTGCCAGCAGCCAAGATGTGGGGAGGGGCCCTCCTACCTACGAGCAGTACTTC	CASSQDVGRGPPTYEQYF
TRBJ1-1	TRBV6-6	TRBD1	.	TGTGCCAGCAGGGACAGGGAATTGAACACTGAAGCTTTCTTT	CASRDRELNTEAFF
TRBJ2-7	TRBV7-9	.	.	TGTGCCAGCAGCTTAGGGGTAGCCCCGTCCTACGAGCAGTACTTC	CASSLGVAPSYEQYF
TRBJ1-2	TRBV30	TRBD1	.	TGTGCCTGGAGTGGTTCCAGGGGGCGGGTCTATGGCTACACCTTC	CAWSGSRGRVYGYTF
TRBJ1-1	TRBV5-1	.	.	TGCGCCAGCAGCTTGGGTGGACAGAACACTGAAGCTTTCTTT	CASSLGGQNTEAFF
TRBJ2-1	TRBV18	TRBD2	.	TGTGCCAGCTCAATACCGGCCCCTTTATCGGGAGGTCCCTACAATGAGCAGTTCTTC	CASSIPAPLSGGPYNEQFF
TRBJ2-7	TRBV21-1	.	.	TGTGCCAGCAGCAAACCGGGACTAGCGGGAGGGCCCTACGAGCAGTACTTC	CASSKPGLAGGPYEQYF